The present T cell receptor (beta chain) was sequenced within a study of blood T cell repertoires in COVID-19 (dated by TCRdb to 2020 to 2022). Describing the broader study: Collaborator samples came from the United States, Italy and Spain and covered acute and convalescent phases of COVID-19. The material from the prospective study consisted of cDNA or gDNA derived from T cells, B-cell-depleted T cells, or PBMCs. Deeply sampled blood TCRbeta repertoires from subjects exposed to, actively infected with, or recovered from COVID-19 were included in the dataset. The repertoires were released in a freely available public database intended as a resource for research on the immune response to SARS-CoV-2. The samples were drawn from the first 160 participants of the ongoing ImmuneRACE study and from 1,254 subjects provided by 6 global collaborators. A de-identified subject ID, COVID-19 status, age in years and sex were almost always included in the sample metadata. Where HLA class I and class II types were available, the types were taken from metadata supplied by the sample provider, not from assay-based typing. Findings and caveats that apply to the study as a whole: Clinical and demographic metadata were provided uncurated, with the amount varying by source and participant.

Samples from volunteer blood donors who had recovered from COVID-19 were contributed by a second Seattle source. The collaborating institutions used their own protocols to collect whole blood in K2EDTA tubes. Collaborator samples were shipped for TCRbeta analysis as frozen whole blood, isolated PBMCs, or DNA extracted from either sample type. Turning to this clone: There is no known antigen for this receptor. No qualities accompany the bases; no much larger clone lies one base away.

From the cysteine through the phenylalanine, the CDR3 covers 15 amino acids. Just CDR3 DNA is preserved here, 45 bases in frame from base 1. Trimming costs V 2 bases and J 1 base, and their ends lie 8 bases apart. CDR1 and CDR2 are drawn from the germline V gene (reference sequence): SEHNR, FQNEAQ. The immunoSEQ Assay, a bias-controlled multiplex PCR, was used to amplify TCRbeta CDR3 regions from genomic DNA. Under the source paper's analysis protocol: Within the assay, amplification of reference gene primers was used to estimate how many nucleated cells each sample contained. To quantify the absolute abundance of each unique TCRbeta CDR3 rearrangement, sequence reads were collapsed and filtered. For each sample, productive Simpson clonality was calculated as the square root of Simpson's diversity index across productive rearrangements. TCRdb provides this immuneACCESS table in a form limited to in-frame rearrangements. Some clones are lacking; in checked studies, under half of them reflect an unresolved V gene, and why the rest are absent is not known. That table gives V, J and clone size, and the DNA gave D and trimming. Counted in this sample were a few hundred thousand clones; nearly 90% of them appeared once. The ten largest clones add up to 4% to 5% of the sample.

The receptor was derived from a woman in her thirties or forties who had recovered from COVID-19. The sample taken for sequencing was peripheral blood. The chain was built from TRBV7-9 and TRBJ2-2, and possibly TRBD1, on 6 matching bases. This receptor has the CDR3 CASSLRGGNTGELFF. In nucleotides, the sequence is TGTGCCAGCAGCTTAAGAGGGGGGAACACCGGGGAGCTGTTTTTT.